This T cell receptor (beta chain) was recovered during a study of cytomegalovirus exposure and HLA in healthy donors. General study results and limits: One later analysis reportedly identified an Asian-associated ancestry cluster that showed fewer N-insertions than the approximately 700-donor mean. HLA alleles showed associations with about 17,000 TCR beta sequences in a later analysis, at a 0.05 false discovery rate. In a later analysis, TCR beta V- and J-gene trimming was associated with a missense DCLRE1C variant. Researchers reported from a later analysis that most CMV-associated TCR beta chains appeared HLA-restricted.

V dropped 0 bases and J dropped 7 bases, with 25 bases sitting between them. This CDR3 comprises 18 residues. Germline V CDR1 and CDR2: SGHRS, YFSETQ. Use of 60 Vbeta and 13 Jbeta primers characterized the PCR. The protocol was immunoSEQ multiplex PCR, while the TCRdb copy is restricted to in-frame clones and leaves out a portion. The repertoire table contains roughly 50,000 clones. Comments on this clone: Its antigen is still unknown.

Material for sequencing was PBMCs. The chain uses TRBV5-1 and TRBJ2-5; D is ambiguous. This receptor was identified in a man aged 35 to 55 in good health and CMV-seropositive. The CDR3 DNA sequence: TGCGCCAGCAGCTTGGCCCGGGTTATGACTCTCCGTTTGGGGACCCAGTACTTC. Encoded protein: CASSLARVMTLRLGTQYF.